This TCR beta chain was captured in a study of blood T cell repertoires in COVID-19 (TCRdb year 2020). About the full investigation: The collaborator samples originated in the United States, Italy and Spain and spanned the acute and convalescent phases of COVID-19. The material from the prospective study consisted of cDNA or gDNA derived from T cells, B-cell-depleted T cells, or PBMCs. Deeply sampled blood TCRbeta repertoires from subjects exposed to, actively infected with, or recovered from COVID-19 were included in the dataset. The repertoires were released in a freely available public database meant as a resource for research on the immune response to SARS-CoV-2. Samples came from the ongoing ImmuneRACE study (first 160 participants) plus 1,254 subjects from 6 global collaborators. Nearly every sample came with metadata listing a de-identified subject ID, COVID-19 status, age in years and sex. Where available, HLA class I and class II types were obtained from metadata supplied by the sample provider rather than from assay-based typing. Study-wide findings and limitations: How much clinical and demographic metadata was included differed by source and by participant, and the metadata was provided uncurated.

There are 16 amino acids in the CDR3, from cysteine to phenylalanine inclusive. CDR3 DNA is the only sequence kept; it has 48 bases, read in frame from the first base. CDR1 and CDR2 were assigned from the germline V gene as MDHEN and SYDVKM. The germline ends are 19 bases apart after V is trimmed by 2 bases and J by 6 bases. Enrolling through a virtual design, the prospective study's participants ranged in age from roughly 18 to 100 years and lived across roughly 24 United States geographic areas. Cohort assignment in the prospective study relied on participant-reported clinical history from a screening survey and a study questionnaire. Recovered participants in ImmuneRACE Cohort 3 were defined by two consecutive negative NP/OP PCR tests, clearance by a healthcare professional, or resolution of symptoms. Mobile phlebotomists in the prospective study collected whole blood, serum and a nasopharyngeal or oropharyngeal swab from every participant. Additional blood draws and questionnaires over an approximately 2-month period could optionally be provided by prospective study participants. Blood samples from the prospective study were shipped frozen or at room temperature prior to DNA extraction.

Comment on this clone: The target of this receptor is not known. The input lacks base qualities; no much larger clone sits a single base away.

TCRbeta CDR3 regions were amplified from genomic DNA using the immunoSEQ Assay, a bias-controlled multiplex PCR. The authors' pipeline ran thus. Nucleated cell counts per sample were estimated from amplification of reference gene primers within the assay. To quantify the absolute abundance of each unique TCRbeta CDR3 rearrangement, sequence reads were collapsed and filtered. For each sample, productive Simpson clonality was calculated as the square root of Simpson's diversity index across productive rearrangements. TCRdb mirrors the immuneACCESS table, restricted to in-frame sequences. Some clones are absent from its copies; in checked studies, under half trace to an unresolved V gene, and the reason for the others is unknown. The DNA gave D and trimming, while V, J and clone size come from that table. The sample records about 310,000 clones, roughly 86% of which are singletons. The top ten hold 8.5% to 10% of the sample.

This TCR derives from a woman between 18 and 30 years old who had recovered from COVID-19. Sequencing was performed on PBMCs or T cells enriched from blood (not recorded which). The rearrangement combines TRBV28 with TRBJ1-2; perhaps TRBD1 is the D gene, with 6 bases matching. The CDR3 here reads CASSLRPGGQRDGYTF. DNA sequence: TGTGCCAGCAGTTTAAGACCGGGGGGGCAGAGGGATGGCTACACCTTC.